These 9 T cell receptor beta chains share one sample of origin, sequenced in a study of monozygotic twins with inflammatory bowel disease. TCRdb reanalyzed the 5' RACE reads, giving one entry per CDR3 protein sequence and no DNA. This repertoire comprises around 99,000 distinct CDR3 sequences; its ten largest clones make up over 10%. The sequenced sample was blood. Every receptor here comes from a human donor with ulcerative colitis or Crohn's disease, or a healthy co-twin of an affected twin (not recorded which).

The V call is TRBV18, the J call TRBJ1-1; TCRdb reports TRBD1, a call that lacks DNA to check it against. The CDR3 is 15 residues long. Per the germline V gene, CDR1 is KGHSH and CDR2 is LQKENI. The CDR3 loop reads CASSPHREWNTEAFF.

The chain is built from TRBV7-8 and TRBJ2-7; the D gene TCRdb calls, TRBD2, cannot be checked with no DNA. CDR1 and CDR2 (germline): SGHVS, FQNEAQ. This CDR3 spans 17 amino acids. The CDR3 reads CASSLYTTSGFTYEQYF.

The chain uses TRBV29-1 and TRBJ2-1; TCRdb outputs TRBD2, but without DNA this stays unchecked. This CDR3 comprises 16 residues. Germline V gene data show CDR1 as SQVTM and CDR2 as ANQGSEA. The CDR3 loop is CSFGTSGGPLNNEQFF.

V usage is TRBV7-9 and J usage is TRBJ2-1; TCRdb's D call of TRBD1 is untestable without DNA. Germline-derived CDR1 and CDR2 are SEHNR and FQNEAQ (reference sequence). This CDR3 contains 16 residues. CDR3 sequence reads: CASSLGVSAPGDEQFF.

The chain has TRBV20-1 and TRBJ1-3. The CDR3 length is 13 residues. Germline loops: CDR1 DFQATT, CDR2 SNEGSKA (reference sequence). The CDR3 is CSALTDSGNTIYF.

The chain joins TRBV6-5 to TRBJ1-2; without DNA, the TCRdb call of TRBD1 cannot be checked. The germline CDR1 and CDR2 sequences are MNHEY and SVGAGI. The CDR3 is made up of 18 amino acids. CDR3: CASSYSITADRFHYGYTF.

The rearrangement uses TRBV28 and TRBJ2-7; TCRdb reports TRBD2, a call that lacks DNA to check it against. The V gene's germline CDR1 is MDHEN and CDR2 SYDVKM. The CDR3 loop spans 15 amino acids. The chain's CDR3 is CASSLIGHARDEQYF.

The chain recombines TRBV7-3 with TRBJ2-1; TCRdb proposes TRBD2, but this gene call is untestable without DNA. Germline CDR1 is SGHTA and CDR2 is FQGTGA. This CDR3 is built from 15 residues. The CDR3 spells CASSAGRINYNEQFF.

The chain joins TRBV20-1 to TRBJ2-1; TCRdb calls TRBD1, which cannot be checked without DNA. The germline V gene has CDR1 DFQATT and CDR2 SNEGSKA (reference sequence). The CDR3 spans 13 residues. The CDR3 spells CSALRDQYNEQFF.